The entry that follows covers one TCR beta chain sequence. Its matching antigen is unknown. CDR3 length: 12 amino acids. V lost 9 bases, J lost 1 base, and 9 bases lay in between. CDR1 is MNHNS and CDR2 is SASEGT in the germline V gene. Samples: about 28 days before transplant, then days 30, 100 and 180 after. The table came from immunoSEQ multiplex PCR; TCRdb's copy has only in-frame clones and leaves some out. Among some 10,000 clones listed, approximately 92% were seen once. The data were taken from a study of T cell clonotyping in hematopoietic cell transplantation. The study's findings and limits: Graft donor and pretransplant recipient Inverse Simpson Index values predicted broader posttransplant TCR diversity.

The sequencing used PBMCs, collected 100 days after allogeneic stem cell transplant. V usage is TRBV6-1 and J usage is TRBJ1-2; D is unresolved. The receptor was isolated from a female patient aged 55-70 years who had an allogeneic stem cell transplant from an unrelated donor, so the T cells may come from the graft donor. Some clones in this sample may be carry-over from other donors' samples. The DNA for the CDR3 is TGTGCCAGGGACCTCTTTAACTATGGCTACACCTTC. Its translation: CARDLFNYGYTF.